Shown below are 22 T cell receptor beta chains from a single sample sequenced in a study of shared clonotypes between healthy human individuals. Repertoires were generated with immunoSEQ multiplex PCR, while TCRdb's copy carries only in-frame clones and drops some. The table records 2 million to 2.5 million clones, 93% of them present only once. The specimen sequenced was naive CD4+ T cells from PBMCs. Subset described: CD45RA+ positively selected. The receptors stem from a man between 18 and 35 years old in good health. Some clones in this sample may be carry-over from other donors' samples.

V is TRBV23-1 and J is TRBJ2-1; TRBD2 agrees at 7 bases. TRBV23-1 is an open reading frame whose function is uncertain. V lost 0 bases to trimming and J lost 6 bases; unmatched junction nucleotides: 8. This CDR3 has 16 residues. The CDR3: CASSQSGTTFPNEQFF. As DNA, the CDR3 is TGCGCCAGCAGTCAATCCGGGACTACGTTCCCCAATGAGCAGTTCTTC.

The J gene is TRBJ1-3, the V gene TRBV19; D not certain. Trimming removed 3 bases from V and 2 bases from J, with 5 bases in between. The CDR3 contains 13 residues. Germline-derived CDR1 and CDR2 are LNHDA and SQIVND (reference sequence). This chain's CDR3 is CASSIAPGNTIYF. The CDR3, as DNA: TGTGCCAGTAGTATCGCTCCTGGAAACACCATATATTTT.

Remarks on this clone: This specimen includes other DNA sequences encoding the same CDR3. V and J are TRBV28 and TRBJ2-7; no clear D. CDR1 and CDR2 (germline): MDHEN, SYDVKM. V shed 5 bases and J shed 4 bases, with 6 bases lying between them. The CDR3 extends over 11 amino acids. The CDR3 nucleotides are TGTGCCAGCAGTCGCCAATACGAGCAGTACTTC. Residues: CASSRQYEQYF.

The chain uses TRBV10-1 and TRBJ2-1, with TRBD1 identical over 8 bases. J was trimmed by 0 bases and V by 4 bases; bases with no gene match: 5. Germline lookup yields CDR1 WNHNN and CDR2 SYGVQD (reference sequence). This CDR3 is 16 amino acids long. The CDR3, as DNA: TGCGCCAGCAGTGGTAAAGACAGGGGCTCCTACAATGAGCAGTTCTTC. It translates to CASSGKDRGSYNEQFF.

The rearrangement links TRBV5-1 to TRBJ2-5; 13 bases are shared with TRBD2. Germline assignment: CDR1 SGHRS and CDR2 YFSETQ. The CDR3 totals 14 residues. Trimming removed 8 bases from V and 5 bases from J; junction bases left unmatched: 6. The CDR3 DNA sequence: TGCGCCAGTACTAGCGGGAGGGCGGACGAGACCCAGTACTTC. Protein product: CASTSGRADETQYF.

The rearrangement joins TRBV28 to TRBJ1-2, with D maybe TRBD1 (6 bases). Germline V lookup: CDR1 MDHEN, CDR2 SYDVKM. Trimming took 4 bases from V and 7 from J, leaving 16 bases between them. The CDR3 sequence is 14 residues long. CDR3: CASSSQGSPRGYTF. CDR3 bases: TGTGCCAGCAGTTCACAGGGATCCCCTCGTGGCTACACCTTC.

J is TRBJ2-4 and V is TRBV6-6, with a weak D call TRBD2 (6 bases). Trimming shortened V by 6 bases and J by 1 base, and 16 bases separated the two germline ends. Germline CDR1 is MNHNY and CDR2 is SVGAGI (reference sequence). The CDR3 totals 16 residues. CDR3 DNA: TGTGCCAGCAGGACCGTGGGGGGTTCTGCCAAAAACATTCAGTACTTC. This codes for CASRTVGGSAKNIQYF.

V and J are TRBV13 and TRBJ2-7, with D perhaps TRBD2 (6 bases). The CDR3 is 15 amino acids. The ends were cut back, 5 bases at V and 3 bases at J, with 17 bases in the middle. The germline gives CDR1 PRHDT, CDR2 FYEKMQ (reference sequence). Here the CDR3 reads CASSPPPSVNYEQYF. CDR3 coding DNA: TGTGCCAGCAGCCCCCCCCCTAGCGTCAACTACGAGCAGTACTTC.

Points on this clone: The sample contains more than one DNA sequence encoding this CDR3. The chain uses TRBV5-1 and TRBJ2-2; tentatively, D is TRBD1 or TRBD2 (5 bases each). The germline CDR1 and CDR2 sequences are SGHRS and YFSETQ. Trimming removed 3 bases at V and 1 base at J, with 7 bases between. The CDR3 is made up of 14 amino acids. The CDR3 region is CASSSGRNTGELFF. The CDR3 DNA reads TGCGCCAGCAGCTCGGGACGGAACACCGGGGAGCTGTTTTTT. Combining the CDR3 with reference TRBV5-1 and TRBJ2-2 gives the whole variable domain KAGVTQTPRYLIKTRGQQVTLSCSPISGHRSVSWYQQTPGQGLQFLFEYFSETQRNKGNFPGRFSGRQFSNSRSEMNVSTLELGDSALYLCASSSGRNTGELFFGEGSRLTVL.

The chain combines TRBV27 with TRBJ2-3; D is uncertain. Trimming removed 3 bases from V and 6 bases from J, with 10 bases in between. The CDR3 extends over 13 amino acids. Germline loops: CDR1 MNHEY, CDR2 SMNVEV (reference sequence). CDR3: CASSFVAWDTQYF. The CDR3 nucleotides are TGTGCCAGCAGTTTCGTGGCCTGGGATACGCAGTATTTT.

The chain recombines TRBV7-6 with TRBJ2-1; D is unresolved. There are 13 residues in the CDR3. CDR1 SGHVS and CDR2 FNYEAQ come from the germline V gene. Trimming took off 1 base at V and 1 base at J, with 2 bases between the two ends. CDR3 nucleotide sequence: TGTGCCAGCAGCTTAGATTCCTACAATGAGCAGTTCTTC. Translated, it gives CASSLDSYNEQFF.

This clone has just one count. The chain recombines TRBV7-6 with TRBJ2-7; 9 bases are a match to TRBD2. The CDR3 totals 16 residues. Germline assignment: CDR1 SGHVS and CDR2 FNYEAQ. After removal of 0 bases from V and 7 bases from J, the junction contained 10 bases not matched to a gene. In DNA form, the CDR3 reads TGTGCCAGCAGCTTAGCGCGCGCGGGAGGGCCGGGGGAGCAGTACTTC. Its protein is CASSLARAGGPGEQYF.

This clone was detected once. The rearrangement joins TRBV9 to TRBJ1-1, with D unclear. This CDR3 region has 14 residues. V shed 4 bases and J shed 3 bases, with 13 bases lying between them. Germline V CDR1 and CDR2: SGDLS, YYNGEE. CDR3 DNA: TGTGCCAGCAGCCACGGGGTTGGGTACACTGAAGCTTTCTTT. Amino acids: CASSHGVGYTEAFF.

V usage is TRBV9 and J usage is TRBJ1-1; D is perhaps TRBD1 (5 bases). The germline CDR1 and CDR2 sequences are SGDLS and YYNGEE. The CDR3 runs 15 residues. V lost 4 bases and J 1 base, leaving 14 bases between the germline ends. The CDR3 nucleotides read TGTGCCAGCAGCCCCGCCGGGACGGCGAACACTGAAGCTTTCTTT. Its translation: CASSPAGTANTEAFF.

The chain links TRBV7-2 to TRBJ2-2; D is uncertain. CDR3 size: 15 residues. The V end was cut by 5 bases, the J end by 4 bases, with 14 bases between. Germline CDR1 SGHTA, CDR2 FQGNSA. The CDR3 spells CASSPAVAGTGELFF. CDR3 sequence (DNA): TGTGCCAGCAGCCCCGCGGTGGCAGGCACCGGGGAGCTGTTTTTT.

V usage is TRBV27 and J usage is TRBJ1-2, with D uncertain. Looked up from germline, CDR1 is MNHEY and CDR2 is SMNVEV (reference sequence). Trimming took 2 bases from V and 3 from J, leaving 7 bases between them. The CDR3 covers 13 residues. The CDR3 here is CASSLGEYYGYTF. CDR3 DNA sequence: TGTGCCAGCAGTTTAGGGGAATACTATGGCTACACCTTC.

The chain uses TRBV2 and TRBJ1-2, with unresolved D. Trimming left V 3 bases short and J 8 bases short, with 16 bases between. CDR1 SNHLY and CDR2 FYNNEI come from the germline V gene. The CDR3 has 14 residues. The CDR3 nucleotides are TGTGCCAGCAGTGACGGATGGGGTAACTTGGGCTACACCTTC. Translating it yields CASSDGWGNLGYTF.

A note on this clone: In the same sample, other DNA sequences code for this CDR3. This chain uses TRBV7-9 with TRBJ2-3; TRBD2 might be the D (6 bases). CDR1 SEHNR and CDR2 FQNEAQ come from the germline V gene (reference sequence). The V and J ends lost 0 bases and 0 bases respectively, with 7 bases between them. The CDR3 is 15 residues long. Here the CDR3 reads CASSLAGGSTDTQYF. CDR3 coding DNA: TGTGCCAGCAGCTTAGCGGGAGGAAGCACAGATACGCAGTATTTT.

V usage is TRBV5-1 and J usage is TRBJ2-2; D gene unclear. V lost 0 bases to trimming and J lost 2 bases, with 8 bases between them. This CDR3 is built from 15 residues. Germline V lookup: CDR1 SGHRS, CDR2 YFSETQ. CDR3 residues: CASSLDGVNTGELFF. The DNA for the CDR3 is TGCGCCAGCAGCTTGGACGGAGTCAACACCGGGGAGCTGTTTTTT.

The rearrangement links TRBV28 to TRBJ2-4; TRBD1 or TRBD2 may be the D gene (5 bases each). With 8 bases removed from V and 6 bases from J, the gap between germline ends came to 20 bases. Germline CDR1 is MDHEN and CDR2 is SYDVKM. This CDR3 spans 15 amino acids. Written as DNA, the CDR3 is TGTGCCAGCGCCTTCGGGACCCCCCCTATAAACATTCAGTACTTC. As protein: CASAFGTPPINIQYF. The variable domain in full, with the rest retrieved from reference TRBV28 and TRBJ2-4, is DVKVTQSSRYLVKRTGEKVFLECVQDMDHENMFWYRQDPGLGLRLIYFSYDVKMKEKGDIPEGYSVSREKKERFSLILESASTNQTSMYLCASAFGTPPINIQYFGAGTRLSVL.

The chain joins TRBV6-5 to TRBJ2-7, with 7 bases aligning to TRBD2. The CDR3 is 15 amino acids. With 2 bases clipped from V and 1 base from J, the junction kept 5 bases outside the gene matches. CDR1 and CDR2 from the germline V gene are MNHEY and SVGAGI. DNA for the CDR3: TGTGCCAGCAGTTACCCTAGCGGAGATTCCTACGAGCAGTACTTC. It codes for CASSYPSGDSYEQYF.

This chain joins TRBV27 and TRBJ1-5; D gene ambiguous. The CDR3 is 11 amino acids. Trimming took off 8 bases at V and 5 bases at J, with 7 bases between the two ends. Germline CDR1 is MNHEY and CDR2 is SMNVEV (reference sequence). CDR3 sequence (DNA): TGTGCCAGCCTTAGGGATCAGCCCCAGCATTTT. Translation: CASLRDQPQHF.